The TCR beta chain described here comes from a study of CD8 T cells in Susac syndrome (dated by TCRdb to the late 2010s). Background for the entire study: Of the Susac syndrome patients who were sequenced, eight were in clinical remission while 5 or 6 had clinically active disease. Whether CD8+ T cell activation and differentiation in Susac syndrome was antigen driven was tested using repertoire sequencing. Susac syndrome patients were therapy-naive, on corticosteroids (some also receiving IVIg), or on IVIg alone at blood withdrawal. Overall results and qualifications from the work: The TCR sequencing and HLA analysis was acknowledged to have included a relatively small number of individuals. In the CD4+ T cell repertoire of Susac syndrome patients, clonal expansion was not detected.

CDR1 and CDR2 (SGDLS, YYNGEE) derive from the germline V gene. At the junction V is shortened by 0 bases and J by 1 base, with 11 bases in between. The CDR3 has 15 amino acids, counting the end cysteine and phenylalanine. The read is trimmed to its CDR3 DNA, 45 bases read in frame from base 1. Peripheral blood CD8+ and CD4+ T cells from healthy donors, Susac syndrome patients and multiple sclerosis patients were profiled by high-throughput TCR beta sequencing. The Susac syndrome patients fulfilled recently defined diagnostic criteria for definite or probable disease. Bulk CD8+ and CD4+ T cells were purified by magnetic negative isolation, while CD8+ TEMRA cells were enriched using FACS. Blood was drawn into EDTA tubes, processed within 24 hours, and PBMCs were isolated by density gradient centrifugation. PBMCs intended for TCR sequencing were frozen in liquid nitrogen and were later thawed in a 37 degrees C water bath. Purity of sorted or isolated CD4+, CD8+ and CD8+ TEMRA cells was at least 90%.

RNA was extracted using the RNeasy kit, and about 0.45 to 1 ug of the RNA was reverse transcribed with random hexamers. The immunoSEQ multiplex PCR assay, which covers 54 Vbeta and 13 Jbeta segments, was used to amplify TCR beta CDR3 regions. PCR amplification bias was corrected using a synthetic template baseline for primer optimization and computational correction. The original pipeline was this. Reads were annotated to V, D and J genes according to IMGT and were analyzed with immunoSEQ Analyzer, with only productive sequences retained. Clonality was calculated as one minus the Shannon entropy normalized by log2 of the number of productive unique sequences. For each patient and control, public and private clones were evaluated within the 100 most prevalent clones. Clones were defined as Susac-specific when absent from the healthy and MS cohorts, from fewer than 1,300 published viral clones and from other ImmuneACCESS disease sequences. TCRdb trimmed public reads at Q25 via fastp, called clones via MiXCR and kept in-frame beta chains. Each entry merges the rows of one CDR3 protein and shows their most common DNA and genes. The V and J calls come from TCRdb's annotation, not from the publication. Across this sample there are approximately 180,000 distinct CDR3 sequences, with 90% to 95% seen only once. The ten largest clones capture approximately 0.099% of the sample.

In regard to this clonotype: It has no known antigen specificity. Nothing much larger sits one base from this clone, and base qualities are not available.

The TCR was taken from a human donor with Susac syndrome. The rearrangement combines TRBV9 with TRBJ2-7; the D element could tentatively be TRBD1 or TRBD2, as 6 bases agree for each. The sample taken for sequencing was CD4+ T cells from PBMCs. For the CDR3, the sequence is CASSVGGDTSYEQYF. The DNA sequence is TGTGCCAGCAGCGTAGGGGGGGACACTTCCTACGAGCAGTACTTC.